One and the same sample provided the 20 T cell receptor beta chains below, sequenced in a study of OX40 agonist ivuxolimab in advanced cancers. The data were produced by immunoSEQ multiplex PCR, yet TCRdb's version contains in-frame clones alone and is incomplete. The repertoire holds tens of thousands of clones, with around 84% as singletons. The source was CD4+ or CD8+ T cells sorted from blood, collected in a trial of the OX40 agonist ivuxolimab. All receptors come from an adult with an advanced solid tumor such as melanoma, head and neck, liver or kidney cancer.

CDR3 sequence reads: CASRRVGSGVVDSPLHF. For the CDR3, the DNA is TGCGCCAGCAGGAGGGTTGGCTCGGGGGTTGTTGATTCACCCCTCCACTTT. V usage is TRBV5-1 and J usage is TRBJ1-6; a weak D match, TRBD1 (5 bases). Germline V gives CDR1 SGHRS, CDR2 YFSETQ. With 5 bases removed from V and 8 bases from J, the gap between germline ends came to 23 bases. This CDR3 has 17 residues.

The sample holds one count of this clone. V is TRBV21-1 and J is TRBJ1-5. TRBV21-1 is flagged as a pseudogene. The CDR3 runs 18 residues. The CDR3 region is CASSRQKTGGGSNQPQHF. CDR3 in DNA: TGTGCCAGCAGCAGACAAAAGACTGGAGGGGGTAGCAATCAGCCCCAGCATTTT.

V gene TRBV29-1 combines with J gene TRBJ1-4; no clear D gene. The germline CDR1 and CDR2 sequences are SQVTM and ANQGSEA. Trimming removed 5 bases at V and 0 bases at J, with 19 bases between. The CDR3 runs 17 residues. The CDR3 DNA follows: TGCAGCGTTACAGCGAGAGGCCGATTCGCAACTAATGAAAAACTGTTTTTT. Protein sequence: CSVTARGRFATNEKLFF.

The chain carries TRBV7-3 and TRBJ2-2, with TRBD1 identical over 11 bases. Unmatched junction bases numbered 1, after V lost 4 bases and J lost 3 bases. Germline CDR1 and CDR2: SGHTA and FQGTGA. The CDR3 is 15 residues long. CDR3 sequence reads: CASSWTGGYTGELFF. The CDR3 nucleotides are TGTGCCAGCAGCTGGACAGGGGGCTACACCGGGGAGCTGTTTTTT.

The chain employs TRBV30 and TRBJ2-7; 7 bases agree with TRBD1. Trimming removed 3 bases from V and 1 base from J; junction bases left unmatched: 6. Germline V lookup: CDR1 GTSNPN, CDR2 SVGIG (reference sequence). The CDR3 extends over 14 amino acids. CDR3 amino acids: CAWRGWDSSYEQYF. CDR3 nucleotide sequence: TGTGCCTGGAGAGGGTGGGACAGTTCCTACGAGCAGTACTTC.

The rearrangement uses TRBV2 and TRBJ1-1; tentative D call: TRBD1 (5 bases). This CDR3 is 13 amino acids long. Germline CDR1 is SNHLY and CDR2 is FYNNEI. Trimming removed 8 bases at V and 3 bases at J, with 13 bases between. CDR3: CASPRGEDTEAFF. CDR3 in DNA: TGTGCCAGCCCCCGGGGGGAGGACACTGAAGCTTTCTTT.

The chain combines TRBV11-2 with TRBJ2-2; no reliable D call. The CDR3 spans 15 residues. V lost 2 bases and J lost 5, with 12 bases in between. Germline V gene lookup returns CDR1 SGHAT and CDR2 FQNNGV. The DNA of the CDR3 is TGTGCCAGCAGCTTATCCGGGCACGGAACCGGGGAGCTGTTTTTT. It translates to CASSLSGHGTGELFF.

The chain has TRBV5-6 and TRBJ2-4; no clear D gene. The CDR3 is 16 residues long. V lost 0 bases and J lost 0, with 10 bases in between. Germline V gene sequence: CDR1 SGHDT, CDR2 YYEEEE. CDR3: CASSLVGQLAKNIQYF. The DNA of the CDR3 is TGTGCCAGCAGCTTGGTCGGGCAGCTAGCCAAAAACATTCAGTACTTC.

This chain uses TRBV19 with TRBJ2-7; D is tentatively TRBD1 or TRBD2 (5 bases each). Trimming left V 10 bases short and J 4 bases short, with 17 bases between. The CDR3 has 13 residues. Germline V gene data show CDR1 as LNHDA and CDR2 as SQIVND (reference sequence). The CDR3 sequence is CATRDPGLYEQYF. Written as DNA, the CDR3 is TGTGCCACCCGGGACCCGGGGCTATACGAGCAGTACTTC.

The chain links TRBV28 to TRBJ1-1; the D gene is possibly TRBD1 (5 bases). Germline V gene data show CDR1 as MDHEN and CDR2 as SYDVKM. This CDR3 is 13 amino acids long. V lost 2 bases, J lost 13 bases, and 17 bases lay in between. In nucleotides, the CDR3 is TGTGCCAGCAGTTTAGAAAGGGGAGGGACTGGTTTCTTT. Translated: CASSLERGGTGFF.

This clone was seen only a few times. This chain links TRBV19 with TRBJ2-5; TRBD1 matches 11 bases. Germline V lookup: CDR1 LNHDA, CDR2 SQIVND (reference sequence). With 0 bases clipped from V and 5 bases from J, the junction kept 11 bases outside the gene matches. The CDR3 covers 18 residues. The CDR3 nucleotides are TGTGCCAGTAGTATAGATCTCTTTGGACAGGGGGCGCGGGAGACCCAGTACTTC. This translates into CASSIDLFGQGARETQYF.

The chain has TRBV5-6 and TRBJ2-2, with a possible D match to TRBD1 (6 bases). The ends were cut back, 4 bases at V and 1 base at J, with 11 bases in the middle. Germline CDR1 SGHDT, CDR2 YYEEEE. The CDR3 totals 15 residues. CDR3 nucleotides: TGTGCCAGCAGCCCCGGACAGCAGAACACCGGGGAGCTGTTTTTT. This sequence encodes CASSPGQQNTGELFF.

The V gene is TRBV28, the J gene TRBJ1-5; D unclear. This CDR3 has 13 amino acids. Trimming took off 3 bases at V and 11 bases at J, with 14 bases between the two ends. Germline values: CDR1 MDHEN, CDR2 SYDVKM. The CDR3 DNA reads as TGTGCCAGCAGTTTGCCTGGCCCGTCGACCCAGCATTTT. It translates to CASSLPGPSTQHF.

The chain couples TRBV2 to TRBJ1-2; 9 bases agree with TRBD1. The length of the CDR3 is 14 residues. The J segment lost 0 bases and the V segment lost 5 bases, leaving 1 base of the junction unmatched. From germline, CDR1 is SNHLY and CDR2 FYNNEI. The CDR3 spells CASSWDRANYGYTF. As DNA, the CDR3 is TGTGCCAGCAGTTGGGACAGGGCTAACTATGGCTACACCTTC.

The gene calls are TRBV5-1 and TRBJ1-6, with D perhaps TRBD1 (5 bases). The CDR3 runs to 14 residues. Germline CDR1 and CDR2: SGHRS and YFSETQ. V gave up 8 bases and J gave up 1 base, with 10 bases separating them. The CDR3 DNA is TGCGCCAGTAATGAGGGGTCCTATAATTCACCCCTCCACTTT. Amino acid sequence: CASNEGSYNSPLHF.

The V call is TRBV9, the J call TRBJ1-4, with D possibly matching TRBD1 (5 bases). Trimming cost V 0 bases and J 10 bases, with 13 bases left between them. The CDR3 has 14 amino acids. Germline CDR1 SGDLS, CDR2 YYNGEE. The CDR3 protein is CASSVAGDFGKLFF. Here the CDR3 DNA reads TGTGCCAGCAGCGTAGCGGGGGATTTTGGAAAACTGTTTTTT.

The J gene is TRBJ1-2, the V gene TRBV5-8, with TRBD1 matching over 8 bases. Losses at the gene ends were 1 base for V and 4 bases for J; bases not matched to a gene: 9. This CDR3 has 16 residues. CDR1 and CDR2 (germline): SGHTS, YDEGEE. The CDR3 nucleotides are TGTGCCAGCAGCTTGTTGGCGTCGGGACAGGCCTATGGCTACACCTTC. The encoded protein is CASSLLASGQAYGYTF.

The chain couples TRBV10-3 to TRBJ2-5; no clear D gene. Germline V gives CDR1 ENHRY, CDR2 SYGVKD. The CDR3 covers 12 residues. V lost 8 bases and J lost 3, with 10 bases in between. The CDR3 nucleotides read TGTGCCATCGCCCCGACCGAAGAGACCCAGTACTTC. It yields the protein CAIAPTEETQYF.

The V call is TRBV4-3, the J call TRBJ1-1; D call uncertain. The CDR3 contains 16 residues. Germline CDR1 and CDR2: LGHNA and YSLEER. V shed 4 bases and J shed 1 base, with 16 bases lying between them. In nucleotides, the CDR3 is TGCGCCAGCAGCCGCTCTCACGGGCTTTCGAACACTGAAGCTTTCTTT. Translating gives CASSRSHGLSNTEAFF.

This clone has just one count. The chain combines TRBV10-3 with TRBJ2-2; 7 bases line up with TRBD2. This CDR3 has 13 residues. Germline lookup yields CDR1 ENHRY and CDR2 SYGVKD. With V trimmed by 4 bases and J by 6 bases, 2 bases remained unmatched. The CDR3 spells CAISGTSAGELFF. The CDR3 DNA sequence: TGTGCCATCAGTGGCACTAGCGCCGGGGAGCTGTTTTTT.